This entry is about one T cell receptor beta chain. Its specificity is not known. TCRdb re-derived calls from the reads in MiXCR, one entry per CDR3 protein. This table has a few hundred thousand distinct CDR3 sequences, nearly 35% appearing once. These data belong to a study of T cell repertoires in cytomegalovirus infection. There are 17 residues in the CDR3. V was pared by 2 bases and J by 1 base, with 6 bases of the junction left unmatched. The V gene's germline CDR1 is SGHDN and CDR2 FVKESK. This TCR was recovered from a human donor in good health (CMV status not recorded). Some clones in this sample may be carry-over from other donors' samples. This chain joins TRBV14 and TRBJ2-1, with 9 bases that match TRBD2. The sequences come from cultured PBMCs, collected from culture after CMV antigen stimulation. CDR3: CASSQRRGRGSYNEQFF. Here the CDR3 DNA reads TGTGCCAGCAGCCAACGGCGCGGGAGGGGGTCCTACAATGAGCAGTTCTTC.